The 26 T cell receptor beta chains below were found in one sample sequenced in a study of graft-versus-host responses after intestinal transplantation. Antigens of these TCRs are unknown. Here immunoSEQ multiplex PCR was the method, and the copy in TCRdb shows in-frame clones only, minus some. The sample lists tens of thousands of clones, around 90% occurring once. The source was unstimulated CD4+ T cells sorted from spleen or lymph node cells, collected before intestinal transplant. These receptors all come from a human donor who received an intestinal transplant.

The J gene is TRBJ2-1, the V gene TRBV7-9, with D perhaps assigned TRBD1 or TRBD2 (5 bases each). Per germline, CDR1 SEHNR and CDR2 FQNEAQ (reference sequence). V was clipped by 5 bases and J by 0 bases, with 17 bases between them. The CDR3 runs 17 residues. For the CDR3, the DNA is TGTGCCAGCAGCGCCCGACGATTGGGGACCTCCTACAATGAGCAGTTCTTC. It codes for CASSARRLGTSYNEQFF.

The J gene is TRBJ2-7, the V gene TRBV6-6, with TRBD2 matching over 9 bases. Germline values: CDR1 MNHNY, CDR2 SVGAGI (reference sequence). This CDR3 is 15 amino acids long. The V and J ends lost 2 bases and 0 bases, in that order; junction bases with no gene match: 2. The CDR3 is CASSYGAGGSYEQYF. The CDR3 bases are TGTGCCAGCAGTTACGGAGCGGGAGGCTCCTACGAGCAGTACTTC.

This clone has only one observation. Other DNA sequences in this sample translate to the same CDR3. The CDR3 reads CASSPRLAGGYNEQFF. CDR3 nucleotide sequence: TGTGCCAGCAGCCCCCGACTAGCGGGAGGGTACAATGAGCAGTTCTTC. The rearrangement joins TRBV11-2 to TRBJ2-1; 14 bases match TRBD2. The CDR3 length is 16 residues. Germline V gives CDR1 SGHAT, CDR2 FQNNGV. V lost 5 bases and J lost 4; bases outside the gene matches: 4.

The CDR3 loop is CASSLWGAADNEQFF. In DNA, the CDR3 is TGTGCCAGCAGCTTATGGGGGGCAGCGGACAATGAGCAGTTCTTC. The chain has TRBV7-2 and TRBJ2-1, with D possibly called TRBD1 or TRBD2 (6 bases each). V lost 2 bases to trimming and J lost 5 bases, with 13 bases between them. The germline CDR1 and CDR2 sequences are SGHTA and FQGNSA. The CDR3 spans 15 residues.

V usage is TRBV2 and J usage is TRBJ1-3; D is unclear. CDR3 size: 12 residues. The germline V gene has CDR1 SNHLY and CDR2 FYNNEI. Deletions cut 5 bases from V and 4 bases from J, with 6 bases between. CDR3 sequence (DNA): TGTGCCAGCAGTATGCAGGGAAACACCATATATTTT. This sequence encodes CASSMQGNTIYF.

J is TRBJ1-2 and V is TRBV15, with a tentative D call TRBD1 (5 bases). From germline, CDR1 is LNHNV and CDR2 YYDKDF (reference sequence). Trimming took off 6 bases at V and 3 bases at J, with 20 bases between the two ends. The CDR3 runs to 16 residues. This CDR3 is CATRERGAGDDYGYTF. For the CDR3, the DNA is TGTGCCACCAGGGAGAGAGGGGCAGGCGATGACTATGGCTACACCTTC.

V is TRBV15 and J is TRBJ1-2, with 7 bases identical to TRBD1. The V gene end was trimmed by 0 bases and the J gene end by 3 bases; junction bases not matched to a gene: 10. The CDR3 consists of 17 residues. Germline V lookup: CDR1 LNHNV, CDR2 YYDKDF (reference sequence). The CDR3 sequence is CATSRDGTALAHYGYTF. The CDR3 nucleotides read TGTGCCACCAGCAGAGATGGGACAGCCCTCGCTCACTATGGCTACACCTTC.

The chain joins TRBV30 to TRBJ1-5; the D is unclear. V shed 5 bases and J shed 0 bases, with 5 bases lying between them. CDR1 and CDR2 from the germline V gene are GTSNPN and SVGIG (reference sequence). This CDR3 is built from 12 residues. DNA of the CDR3: TGTGCCTGGGGGGATAGCAATCAGCCCCAGCATTTT. Amino acid sequence: CAWGDSNQPQHF.

This chain uses TRBV5-8 with TRBJ1-2, with D maybe TRBD1 (5 bases). V was pared by 3 bases and J by 4 bases, with 19 bases between. The CDR3 is 16 amino acids. Per the germline V gene, CDR1 is SGHTS and CDR2 is YDEGEE. CDR3 nucleotides: TGTGCCAGCAGCTCCAACCGAAGGGGTTTGGGCTATGGCTACACCTTC. Its protein is CASSSNRRGLGYGYTF.

V and J are TRBV5-4 and TRBJ2-5; possibly TRBD2 for D (7 bases). The CDR3 covers 14 residues. Between the trimmed V and J ends, which lost 2 bases and 5 bases, there was a span of 13 bases. CDR1 is SGHNT and CDR2 is YYREEE in the germline V gene (reference sequence). CDR3 DNA sequence: TGTGCCAGCAGCTTTCGTGGGGGGGCGGAGACCCAGTACTTC. The encoded protein is CASSFRGGAETQYF.

The V call is TRBV2, the J call TRBJ2-2; no firm D call. Trimming removed 2 bases from V and 2 bases from J, with 15 bases in between. The CDR3 runs to 17 residues. Germline V CDR1 and CDR2: SNHLY, FYNNEI. The CDR3: CASSERAGQINTGELFF. The CDR3 DNA sequence: TGTGCCAGCAGTGAAAGAGCTGGTCAGATAAACACCGGGGAGCTGTTTTTT.

The rearrangement joins TRBV6-5 to TRBJ1-5; 9 bases are a match to TRBD1. CDR1 is MNHEY and CDR2 is SVGAGI in the germline V gene. V was pared by 5 bases and J by 2 bases, with 4 bases of the junction left unmatched. The CDR3 spans 15 residues. The chain's CDR3 is CASSKDRGGNQPQHF. The CDR3, as DNA: TGTGCCAGCAGTAAGGACAGGGGTGGCAATCAGCCCCAGCATTTT.

The rearrangement links TRBV27 to TRBJ2-2; TRBD1 agrees at 9 bases. This CDR3 region has 17 residues. V shed 8 bases and J 7 bases; nucleotides not matched to a gene: 17. The V gene's germline CDR1 is MNHEY and CDR2 SMNVEV (reference sequence). CDR3 DNA sequence: TGTGCCAGCGGGCCCCCCGCCGGGGACAGGGCGATCGGGGAGCTGTTTTTT. As protein: CASGPPAGDRAIGELFF.

This clone appeared once. The chain carries TRBV18 and TRBJ2-7; the D gene is possibly TRBD1 (6 bases). The germline V and J ends were trimmed by 4 bases and 6 bases, with 22 bases remaining between them. The V gene's germline CDR1 is KGHSH and CDR2 LQKENI. The CDR3 length is 16 residues. The CDR3 DNA follows: TGTGCCAGCTCACTAAGCACCGGGACACTCTTGTTCGAGCAGTACTTC. It codes for CASSLSTGTLLFEQYF.

The sample holds one count of this clone. The J gene is TRBJ2-7, the V gene TRBV5-4, with 9 bases matching TRBD1. This CDR3 contains 15 residues. Germline loops: CDR1 SGHNT, CDR2 YYREEE (reference sequence). V lost 4 bases, J lost 2 bases, and 7 bases stayed unmatched. In DNA form, the CDR3 reads TGTGCCAGCAGCCGGCCCGGGACAGGGCCCTACGAGCAGTACTTC. This encodes CASSRPGTGPYEQYF.

In its sample, this clone was seen once. The J gene is TRBJ2-1, the V gene TRBV30, with 8 bases identical to TRBD2. Looked up from germline, CDR1 is GTSNPN and CDR2 is SVGIG (reference sequence). The junction had 3 bases not matched to a gene; V was cut back by 0 bases and J by 5 bases. This CDR3 is 14 amino acids long. The CDR3 region has the DNA TGTGCCTGGAGTGTACAACTAGCGGACAATGAGCAGTTCTTC. Its protein product is CAWSVQLADNEQFF.

The chain joins TRBV9 to TRBJ2-3; D may be TRBD2 (5 bases). Trimming took off 0 bases at V and 0 bases at J, with 11 bases between the two ends. CDR3 size: 16 residues. Germline loops: CDR1 SGDLS, CDR2 YYNGEE. The CDR3: CASSVGGAVSTDTQYF. The DNA for the CDR3 is TGTGCCAGCAGCGTAGGGGGAGCAGTGAGCACAGATACGCAGTATTTT. Full variable domain (remainder filled in from reference TRBV9 and TRBJ2-3): DSGVTQTPKHLITATGQRVTLRCSPRSGDLSVYWYQQSLDQGLQFLIQYYNGEERAKGNILERFSAQQFPDLHSELNLSSLELGDSALYFCASSVGGAVSTDTQYFGPGTRLTVL.

The chain links TRBV27 to TRBJ1-2; the match to TRBD1 covers 8 bases. Germline-derived CDR1 and CDR2 are MNHEY and SMNVEV (reference sequence). The CDR3 is 13 residues long. Trimming cost V 3 bases and J 8 bases; bases outside gene matches: 5. The CDR3 coding sequence is TGTGCCAGCAGTTTGAACAGGGGGGAAGGCTACACCTTC. It translates to CASSLNRGEGYTF.

V is TRBV5-1 and J is TRBJ2-2; 9 bases are a match to TRBD2. Germline assignment: CDR1 SGHRS and CDR2 YFSETQ. The CDR3 spans 15 residues. The V gene end was trimmed by 3 bases and the J gene end by 7 bases; junction bases not matched to a gene: 7. The CDR3 DNA follows: TGCGCCAGCAGCTCCTTAGCGGGAGCTGGCGGGGAGCTGTTTTTT. This codes for CASSSLAGAGGELFF.

This chain joins TRBV10-3 and TRBJ2-1; D gene unclear. The CDR3 consists of 14 residues. Per the germline V gene, CDR1 is ENHRY and CDR2 is SYGVKD. V lost 4 bases and J 6 bases, leaving 13 bases between the germline ends. The CDR3 nucleotides are TGTGCCATCAGTGGAACCGGTGGAACCAATGAGCAGTTCTTC. Protein product: CAISGTGGTNEQFF.

The V gene is TRBV2, the J gene TRBJ2-1, with 7 bases lining up with TRBD1. The junction had 3 bases not matched to a gene; V was cut back by 1 base and J by 3 bases. Germline V gene lookup returns CDR1 SNHLY and CDR2 FYNNEI. The CDR3 sequence is 15 residues long. The CDR3 DNA sequence: TGTGCCAGCAGTGAAGGGGCAGGGGGCTACAATGAGCAGTTCTTC. As protein: CASSEGAGGYNEQFF.

This sequence joins TRBV6-5 and TRBJ2-5, with a weak D call TRBD1 (5 bases). V gave up 5 bases and J gave up 5 bases, with 15 bases separating them. The CDR3 consists of 14 residues. CDR1 is MNHEY and CDR2 is SVGAGI in the germline V gene. The CDR3 spells CASSHLGVDETQYF. DNA of the CDR3: TGTGCCAGCAGTCACCTAGGGGTGGACGAGACCCAGTACTTC.

The gene calls are TRBV15 and TRBJ2-3; 10 bases fit TRBD2. V lost 2 bases and J lost 4; bases outside the gene matches: 0. The germline CDR1 and CDR2 sequences are LNHNV and YYDKDF (reference sequence). This CDR3 has 14 amino acids. Here the CDR3 reads CATSRLAGADTQYF. The CDR3 nucleotides are TGTGCCACCAGCAGACTAGCGGGAGCAGATACGCAGTATTTT.

J is TRBJ2-1 and V is TRBV29-1; D uncertain. The CDR3 covers 15 residues. Germline CDR1 reads SQVTM; CDR2 reads ANQGSEA. Trimming removed 3 bases at V and 1 base at J, with 13 bases between. Here the CDR3 DNA reads TGCAGCGTTGACAGAGAGAACCCTTCCTACAATGAGCAGTTCTTC. Protein sequence: CSVDRENPSYNEQFF.

The rearrangement links TRBV10-1 to TRBJ2-1, with 10 positions matching TRBD2. This CDR3 spans 14 amino acids. Germline values: CDR1 WNHNN, CDR2 SYGVQD (reference sequence). Trimming took 2 bases from V and 8 from J; bases not matched to a gene: 3. CDR3 residues: CASSEPGTSDEQFF. The CDR3 DNA reads as TGCGCCAGCAGTGAGCCTGGGACTAGCGATGAGCAGTTCTTC.

V usage is TRBV5-5 and J usage is TRBJ2-7; D is unresolved. Trimming left V 1 base short and J 2 bases short, with 25 bases between. Germline loops: CDR1 SGHKS, CDR2 YYEKEE (reference sequence). The CDR3 covers 19 residues. The CDR3 here is CASSLLVTAPRAVTYEQYF. CDR3 nucleotides: TGTGCCAGCAGCTTGCTGGTTACAGCCCCCAGAGCAGTAACCTACGAGCAGTACTTC.